The 25 T cell receptor beta chains listed next were all sequenced from one sample in a study of Siglec-9 on CD8 T cells in melanoma. TCRdb's table, derived via immunoSEQ multiplex PCR, lists solely in-frame clones and lacks some. The sample contains almost 30,000 clones, 80% of which appear only once. Material for sequencing was Siglec-9- CD8+ T cells sorted from blood. These receptors all come from a human donor in good health.

This clone was detected a few times. The chain joins TRBV5-4 to TRBJ1-4; D is possibly TRBD1 (5 bases). Germline-derived CDR1 and CDR2 are SGHNT and YYREEE (reference sequence). Trimming shortened V by 4 bases and J by 5 bases, and 9 bases separated the two germline ends. The CDR3 totals 13 residues. CDR3 in amino acids: CASSPGRNEKLFF. Here the CDR3 DNA reads TGTGCCAGCAGCCCAGGGCGCAATGAAAAACTGTTTTTT.

CDR3 nucleotide sequence: TGTGCCTGGAGTTCCTCAAACGATAATTCACCCCTCCACTTT. Translation: CAWSSSNDNSPLHF. V usage is TRBV30 and J usage is TRBJ1-6; D call uncertain. Trimming took 2 bases from V and 5 from J, leaving 10 bases between them. This CDR3 has 14 residues. Per the germline V gene, CDR1 is GTSNPN and CDR2 is SVGIG (reference sequence).

The sample holds one count of this clone. In DNA, the CDR3 is TGTGCCAGCAGCGTAGGTTCTAGCGGATCGGGGGCCCAGTACTTC. Its translation is CASSVGSSGSGAQYF. The chain uses TRBV9 and TRBJ2-5, with 7 bases aligning to TRBD2. This CDR3 has 15 amino acids. Germline CDR1 and CDR2: SGDLS and YYNGEE. Unmatched junction bases numbered 11, after V lost 0 bases and J lost 9 bases.

CDR3 sequence (DNA): TGTGCCAGCAGTGAGCGTTCGACAGGGGCTAATGAAAAACTGTTTTTT. Protein sequence: CASSERSTGANEKLFF. The chain recombines TRBV6-1 with TRBJ1-4, with 8 bases identical to TRBD1. V shed 3 bases and J 3 bases; nucleotides not matched to a gene: 6. CDR3 length: 16 amino acids. Looked up from germline, CDR1 is MNHNS and CDR2 is SASEGT.

The V call is TRBV27, the J call TRBJ1-1; unclear D gene. The length of the CDR3 is 12 residues. CDR1 is MNHEY, CDR2 SMNVEV, per germline (reference sequence). Trimming took off 2 bases at V and 4 bases at J, with 5 bases between the two ends. The CDR3: CASSLIGTEAFF. Written as DNA, the CDR3 is TGTGCCAGCAGTTTAATCGGCACTGAAGCTTTCTTT.

The V gene is TRBV7-3, the J gene TRBJ1-2; a weak D match, TRBD1 (5 bases). CDR3 length: 14 residues. The germline gives CDR1 SGHTA, CDR2 FQGTGA. The germline V and J ends were trimmed by 5 bases and 8 bases, with 18 bases remaining between them. CDR3 coding DNA: TGTGCCAGCAGCCCGGGTCTAAAAGGGGACGGCTACACCTTC. Protein product: CASSPGLKGDGYTF.

V usage is TRBV5-8 and J usage is TRBJ2-7; 8 bases match TRBD2. Germline CDR1 reads SGHTS; CDR2 reads YDEGEE. Trimming took 2 bases from V and 0 from J; bases not matched to a gene: 4. This CDR3 contains 15 residues. CDR3 region: CASSFLAGTSYEQYV. The CDR3 DNA reads as TGTGCCAGCAGCTTCCTAGCGGGCACCTCCTACGAGCAGTACGTC.

The gene calls are TRBV5-1 and TRBJ2-3; 9 nucleotides agree with TRBD2. In germline, CDR1 is SGHRS, CDR2 YFSETQ. This CDR3 has 16 amino acids. Trimming at V came to 4 bases and at J to 1 base, leaving 7 bases not matched to a gene. The CDR3 coding sequence is TGCGCCAGCAGCGGGCGGGAGGGCCGGGGCACAGATACGCAGTATTTT. Protein product: CASSGREGRGTDTQYF.

The chain has TRBV2 and TRBJ2-7, with 7 bases fitting TRBD2. Germline values: CDR1 SNHLY, CDR2 FYNNEI. J gave up 3 bases and V 0 bases, and 5 bases lay outside the gene matches. CDR3 length: 15 amino acids. The CDR3 coding sequence is TGTGCCAGCAGTGAAGCCCTAGGACTAGGCTACGAGCAGTACGTC. This codes for CASSEALGLGYEQYV.

This chain joins TRBV28 and TRBJ1-2; 7 nucleotides align to TRBD1. The junction had 12 bases not matched to a gene; V was cut back by 2 bases and J by 6 bases. The germline CDR1 and CDR2 sequences are MDHEN and SYDVKM. The CDR3 contains 16 residues. The CDR3 sequence: CASSLLRQGKGNGYTF. The CDR3 bases are TGTGCCAGCAGTTTACTCCGACAGGGAAAGGGCAATGGCTACACCTTC.

This chain uses TRBV30 with TRBJ1-1; possible D gene TRBD1, 5 bases. The CDR3 has 15 residues. Per the germline V gene, CDR1 is GTSNPN and CDR2 is SVGIG (reference sequence). V was clipped by 1 base and J by 7 bases, with 19 bases between them. The CDR3: CAWSAGGTALGEAFF. The CDR3 DNA is TGTGCCTGGAGTGCTGGAGGGACCGCACTTGGTGAAGCTTTCTTT.

V usage is TRBV27 and J usage is TRBJ1-2; a weak D match, TRBD1 (6 bases). V lost 0 bases, J lost 3 bases, and 11 bases lay in between. CDR1 is MNHEY and CDR2 is SMNVEV in the germline V gene (reference sequence). CDR3 size: 15 residues. The CDR3 region is CASSLSMTGYYGYTF. The CDR3 bases are TGTGCCAGCAGTTTATCAATGACAGGATACTATGGCTACACCTTC.

The gene calls are TRBV21-1 and TRBJ2-7; TRBD1, the table's D call, was not compared with the DNA. TRBV21-1 is a pseudogene. This CDR3 is 16 amino acids long. CDR3: CASSKPTGSTVYEQYF. For the CDR3, the DNA is TGTGCCAGCAGCAAACCTACAGGGAGCACCGTCTACGAGCAGTACTTC.

This clone was seen a few times. The rearrangement uses TRBV28 and TRBJ1-6; D unresolved. The germline V gene has CDR1 MDHEN and CDR2 SYDVKM. The CDR3 extends over 14 amino acids. Trimming removed 2 bases from V and 11 bases from J, with 13 bases in between. This CDR3 reads CASSLRRGSAPLHF. DNA of the CDR3: TGTGCCAGCAGTTTAAGGCGGGGATCGGCACCCCTCCACTTT.

This clone was observed once. V is TRBV5-6 and J is TRBJ2-7; 9 bases align to TRBD1. This CDR3 region has 15 residues. Germline V gives CDR1 SGHDT, CDR2 YYEEEE. Trimming removed 4 bases from V and 0 bases from J; junction bases left unmatched: 5. The CDR3 protein is CASSGDRASSYEQYV. The CDR3 nucleotides are TGTGCCAGCAGCGGGGACAGGGCCTCCTCCTACGAGCAGTACGTC.

The chain employs TRBV30 and TRBJ2-1; a weak D match, TRBD2 (5 bases). V was pared by 1 base and J by 8 bases, with 15 bases between. Per germline, CDR1 GTSNPN and CDR2 SVGIG (reference sequence). The CDR3 contains 14 residues. The CDR3: CAWSATGLGDEQFF. CDR3 sequence (DNA): TGTGCCTGGAGTGCCACTGGACTTGGCGATGAGCAGTTCTTC.

This chain connects TRBV25-1 to TRBJ1-2, with D hard to call. V was shortened by 3 bases and J by 1 base, with 21 bases between the two germline ends. Germline V gene lookup returns CDR1 MGHDK and CDR2 SYGVNS. This CDR3 spans 18 amino acids. CDR3 residues: CASSDRWLGETSNYGYTF. The DNA for the CDR3 is TGTGCCAGCAGTGATCGGTGGCTGGGAGAAACAAGTAACTATGGCTACACCTTC.

The chain couples TRBV7-9 to TRBJ2-1; possibly TRBD2 for D (6 bases). The CDR3 loop spans 15 amino acids. CDR1 is SEHNR, CDR2 FQNEAQ, per germline (reference sequence). V gave up 2 bases and J gave up 4 bases, with 12 bases separating them. CDR3 amino acids: CASSLKAGIYNEQFF. For the CDR3, the DNA is TGTGCCAGCAGCTTAAAGGCGGGGATTTACAATGAGCAGTTCTTC.

The chain is built from TRBV30 and TRBJ2-7; 7 positions match TRBD1. Looked up from germline, CDR1 is GTSNPN and CDR2 is SVGIG (reference sequence). There are 17 residues in the CDR3. V lost 2 bases and J lost 1; bases outside the gene matches: 14. The CDR3 reads CAWSTPIDRARSYEQYF. The CDR3 DNA follows: TGTGCCTGGAGTACTCCGATTGACAGGGCCCGATCCTACGAGCAGTACTTC.

The chain links TRBV5-8 to TRBJ1-1, with unresolved D. The CDR3 covers 16 residues. The V end was cut by 0 bases, the J end by 1 base, with 13 bases between. Germline V CDR1 and CDR2: SGHTS, YDEGEE. The CDR3 protein is CASSLGDVWGNTEAFF. CDR3 coding DNA: TGTGCCAGCAGCTTGGGCGACGTATGGGGGAACACTGAAGCTTTCTTT.

This clone came up once. CDR3 protein: CASSEYREGYTF. Written as DNA, the CDR3 is TGCGCCAGCAGTGAGTACAGGGAGGGCTACACCTTC. This chain connects TRBV10-2 to TRBJ1-2, with TRBD1 as a possible D gene (6 bases). With 1 base removed from V and 8 bases from J, the gap between germline ends came to 8 bases. The CDR3 has 12 amino acids. CDR1 is WSHSY and CDR2 is SAAADI in the germline V gene.

This chain uses TRBV28 with TRBJ2-1; a possible D gene is TRBD2 (7 bases). The CDR3 spans 14 residues. V was pared by 7 bases and J by 8 bases, with 18 bases between. CDR1 MDHEN and CDR2 SYDVKM come from the germline V gene. Here the CDR3 DNA reads TGTGCCAGCACCCTCACGGGGGGCTTCGATGAGCAGTTCTTC. Translated, it gives CASTLTGGFDEQFF.

V is TRBV18 and J is TRBJ1-5; TRBD1 is a possible D gene (5 bases). V lost 0 bases, J lost 3 bases, and 15 bases lay in between. Per the germline V gene, CDR1 is KGHSH and CDR2 is LQKENI. CDR3 length equals 17 residues. CDR3 nucleotides: TGTGCCAGCTCACCACCTGCTGGGGGTGAGGACAATCAGCCCCAGCATTTT. Its translation: CASSPPAGGEDNQPQHF.

The chain carries TRBV10-3 and TRBJ2-3; 13 bases agree with TRBD2. This CDR3 is 19 amino acids long. Trimming took 0 bases from V and 0 from J; bases not matched to a gene: 6. Germline CDR1 ENHRY, CDR2 SYGVKD. This CDR3 is CAISESWTSGGASTDTQYF. The CDR3 coding sequence is TGTGCCATCAGTGAGTCGTGGACTAGCGGGGGTGCTAGCACAGATACGCAGTATTTT.

This clone was observed a handful of times. The rearrangement joins TRBV5-4 to TRBJ2-3, with 8 bases that match TRBD2. The CDR3 has 15 residues. J lost 2 bases, V lost 5 bases, and 7 bases had no gene match. Germline V CDR1 and CDR2: SGHNT, YYREEE (reference sequence). The chain's CDR3 is CASSPIAGNTDTQYF. The CDR3 bases are TGTGCCAGCAGTCCTATAGCGGGAAACACAGATACGCAGTATTTT.